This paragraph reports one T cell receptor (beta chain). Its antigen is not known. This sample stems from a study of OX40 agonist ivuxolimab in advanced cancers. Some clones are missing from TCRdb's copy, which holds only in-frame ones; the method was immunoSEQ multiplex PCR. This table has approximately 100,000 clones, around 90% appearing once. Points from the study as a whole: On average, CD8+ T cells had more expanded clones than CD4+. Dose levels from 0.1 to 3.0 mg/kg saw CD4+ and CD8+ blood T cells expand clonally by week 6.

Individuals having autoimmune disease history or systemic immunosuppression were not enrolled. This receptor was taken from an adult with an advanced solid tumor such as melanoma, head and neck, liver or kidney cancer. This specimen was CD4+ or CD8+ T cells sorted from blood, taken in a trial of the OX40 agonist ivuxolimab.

The CDR3 DNA follows: TGTGCCAGTAGTATTTCTAGCGTCGCAGGGGCAAGTGAGCAGTTCTTC. As protein: CASSISSVAGASEQFF. This sequence joins TRBV19 and TRBJ2-1; either TRBD1 or TRBD2 may supply D (6 bases each). The CDR3 consists of 16 residues. Trimming pared 3 bases from V and 9 bases from J, leaving 21 bases between. Germline V gene lookup returns CDR1 LNHDA and CDR2 SQIVND (reference sequence).